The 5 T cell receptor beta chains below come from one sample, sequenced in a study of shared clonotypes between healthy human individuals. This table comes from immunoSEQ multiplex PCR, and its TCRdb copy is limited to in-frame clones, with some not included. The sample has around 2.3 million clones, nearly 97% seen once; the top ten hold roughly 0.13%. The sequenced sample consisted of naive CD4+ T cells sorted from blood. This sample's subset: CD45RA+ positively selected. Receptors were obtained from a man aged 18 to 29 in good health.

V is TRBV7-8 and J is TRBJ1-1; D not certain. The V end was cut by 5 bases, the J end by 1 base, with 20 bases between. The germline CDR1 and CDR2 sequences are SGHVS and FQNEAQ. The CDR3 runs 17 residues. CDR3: CASSPITSQLGNTEAFF. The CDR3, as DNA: TGTGCCAGCAGCCCAATAACAAGTCAGTTAGGGAACACTGAAGCTTTCTTT.

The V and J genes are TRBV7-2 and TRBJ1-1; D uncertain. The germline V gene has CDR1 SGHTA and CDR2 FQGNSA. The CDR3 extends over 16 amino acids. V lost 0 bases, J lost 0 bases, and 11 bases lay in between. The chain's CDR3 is CASSLAASVVNTEAFF. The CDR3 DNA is TGTGCCAGCAGCTTAGCGGCGAGTGTTGTGAACACTGAAGCTTTCTTT.

Here the CDR3 reads CAISDAVGQGNQRGGELFF. DNA of the CDR3: TGTGCCATCAGTGATGCTGTCGGGCAGGGGAATCAGAGAGGCGGGGAGCTGTTTTTT. The genes are TRBV10-3 and TRBJ2-2; maybe TRBD1 (6 bases). V was trimmed by 3 bases and J by 7 bases, leaving 27 bases between them. The CDR3 runs 19 residues. Germline CDR1 and CDR2: ENHRY and SYGVKD.

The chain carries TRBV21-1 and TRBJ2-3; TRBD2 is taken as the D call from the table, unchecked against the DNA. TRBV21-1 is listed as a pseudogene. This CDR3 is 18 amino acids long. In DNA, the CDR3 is TGTGCCAGCAGCGGAAAGTGTGGGACTAGCGAGCCCACAGATACGCAGTATTTT. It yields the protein CASSGKCGTSEPTDTQYF.

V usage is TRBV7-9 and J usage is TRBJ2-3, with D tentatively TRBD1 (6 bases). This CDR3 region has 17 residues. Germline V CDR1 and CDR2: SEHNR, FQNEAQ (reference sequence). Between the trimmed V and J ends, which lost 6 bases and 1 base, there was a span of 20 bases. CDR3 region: CASSSRGTLNRTDTQYF. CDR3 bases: TGTGCCAGCAGTTCCCGTGGGACACTAAACCGCACAGATACGCAGTATTTT.